This entry lists 5 T cell receptor beta chains sequenced from one sample in a study of Tregs in tolerant kidney transplant recipients. Profiling relied on immunoSEQ multiplex PCR, and the TCRdb table lists in-frame clones only, not all of them. The sample consists of under 100,000 clones, over 85% of them appearing once. The sequenced sample consisted of CD8+ T cells from blood. These receptors were collected from a human donor in good health.

The chain has TRBV2 and TRBJ2-2; D call uncertain. With 11 bases removed from V and 1 base from J, the gap between germline ends came to 11 bases. This CDR3 region has 13 residues. CDR1 SNHLY and CDR2 FYNNEI come from the germline V gene. The CDR3 sequence: CAFQVVNTGELFF. CDR3 coding DNA: TGTGCCTTCCAGGTTGTGAACACCGGGGAGCTGTTTTTT.

This clone appeared once. The same CDR3 also results from other DNA sequences found in this sample. The chain is built from TRBV11-2 and TRBJ2-1; D gene unclear. Germline-derived CDR1 and CDR2 are SGHAT and FQNNGV. The germline V and J ends were trimmed by 5 bases and 6 bases, with 5 bases remaining between them. This CDR3 is built from 11 residues. CDR3 nucleotides: TGTGCCAGCAGCCTCAGCAATGAGCAGTTCTTC. Its protein product is CASSLSNEQFF.

A single count supports this clone. V gene TRBV19 combines with J gene TRBJ2-3, with TRBD2 matching 8 bases. CDR3 size: 14 residues. Germline V lookup: CDR1 LNHDA, CDR2 SQIVND (reference sequence). Trimming took 10 bases from V and 3 from J; bases not matched to a gene: 9. Here the CDR3 reads CATEREPRTDTQYF. As DNA, the CDR3 is TGTGCCACCGAGCGGGAGCCTAGGACAGATACGCAGTATTTT.

The chain couples TRBV7-9 to TRBJ1-5; 7 nucleotides agree with TRBD1. The CDR3 is 14 residues long. Looked up from germline, CDR1 is SEHNR and CDR2 is FQNEAQ (reference sequence). Trimming removed 4 bases from V and 4 bases from J; junction bases left unmatched: 4. CDR3 residues: CASSWDSDNQPQHF. The CDR3 bases are TGTGCCAGCAGCTGGGACAGCGATAATCAGCCCCAGCATTTT.

This chain links TRBV6-4 with TRBJ2-1; D is perhaps TRBD2 (5 bases). Trimming stripped 6 bases from V and 0 bases from J, with 12 bases between. CDR1 is MRHNA, CDR2 SNTAGT, per germline. The CDR3 sequence is 15 residues long. DNA for the CDR3: TGTGCCAGCAGCCAACCCGGGAACTCCTACAATGAGCAGTTCTTC. Amino acid sequence: CASSQPGNSYNEQFF.